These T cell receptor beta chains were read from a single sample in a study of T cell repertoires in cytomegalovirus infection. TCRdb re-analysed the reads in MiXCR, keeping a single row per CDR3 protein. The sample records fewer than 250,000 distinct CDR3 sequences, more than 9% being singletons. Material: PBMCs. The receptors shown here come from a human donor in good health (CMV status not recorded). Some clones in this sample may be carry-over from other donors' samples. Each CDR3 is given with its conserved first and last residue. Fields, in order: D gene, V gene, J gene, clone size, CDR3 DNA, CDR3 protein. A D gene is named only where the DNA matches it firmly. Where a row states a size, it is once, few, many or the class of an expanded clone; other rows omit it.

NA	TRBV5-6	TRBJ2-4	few	TGTGCCAGCAGCTTACGGGGATGGGAGGCCAAAAACATTCAGTACTTC	CASSLRGWEAKNIQYF
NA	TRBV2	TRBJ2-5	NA	TGTGCCAGCAGTTTCCGGTTGGAGACCCAGTACTTC	CASSFRLETQYF
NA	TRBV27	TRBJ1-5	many	TGTGCGAGCGGGAAGGGGAAGGATCAGCCCCAGCATTTT	CASGKGKDQPQHF
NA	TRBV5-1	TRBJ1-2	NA	TGCGCCAGCAGCTTGGATCCCTCGGGTGGCTACACCTTC	CASSLDPSGGYTF
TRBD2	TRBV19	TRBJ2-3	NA	TGTGCCAGTAGTAACCGACCAGGACTAGCGGGTGGCACAGATACGCAGTATTTT	CASSNRPGLAGGTDTQYF
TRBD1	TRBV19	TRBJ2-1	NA	TGTGCCAGTAGGTGGGACAGAACCAATGAGCAGTTCTTC	CASRWDRTNEQFF
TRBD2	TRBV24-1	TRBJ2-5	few	TGTGCCACCAGTGTTCCGGGGGGGGAAGAGACCCAGTACTTC	CATSVPGGEETQYF
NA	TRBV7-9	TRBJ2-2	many	TGTGCCAGCAGCTTAGGGACGCTTAACACCGGGGAGCTGTTTTTT	CASSLGTLNTGELFF
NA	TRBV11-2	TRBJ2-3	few	TGTGCCAGCAGCTTTGAGGCCAGGACAACCGGCACAGATACGCAGTATTTT	CASSFEARTTGTDTQYF
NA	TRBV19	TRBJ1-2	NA	TGTGCCAGTAGAGTACAGGGTACCTATGGCTACACCTTC	CASRVQGTYGYTF
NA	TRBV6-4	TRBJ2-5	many	TGTGCCAGCAGTGAGAACGAGGGGGAGACCCAGTACTTC	CASSENEGETQYF
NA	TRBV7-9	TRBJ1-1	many	TGTGCCAGCAGCCCAGTCGGGGTGTACACTGAAGCTTTCTTT	CASSPVGVYTEAFF
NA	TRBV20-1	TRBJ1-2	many	TGCAGTGCCTCTAACACGGGCGGAGCTTCTAACTATGGCTACACCTTC	CSASNTGGASNYGYTF
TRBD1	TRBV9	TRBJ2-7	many	TGTGCCAGCAGCCCGGGGACAGGGGACTACGAGCAGTACTTC	CASSPGTGDYEQYF
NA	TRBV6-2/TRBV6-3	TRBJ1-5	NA	TGTGCCAGCAGATATACACAGTCCAATCAGCCCCAGCATTTT	CASRYTQSNQPQHF
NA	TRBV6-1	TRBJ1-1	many	TGTGCCATTAAATCGAACACTGAAGCTTTCTTT	CAIKSNTEAFF
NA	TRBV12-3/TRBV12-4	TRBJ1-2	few	TGTGCCAGCAGTTTCGCCGGAAGGATAGGGTATGGCTACACCTTC	CASSFAGRIGYGYTF
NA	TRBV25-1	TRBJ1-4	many	TGTGCCAGCACGTCCGCAACTAATGAAAAACTGTTTTTT	CASTSATNEKLFF
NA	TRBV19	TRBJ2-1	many	TGTGCCAGTAGTATAGCTGGGACCACCAATGAGCAGTTCTTC	CASSIAGTTNEQFF
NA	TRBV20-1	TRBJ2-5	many	TGCAGTGCTAGGACTCTCAGACGAGGGGAGACCCAGTACTTC	CSARTLRRGETQYF
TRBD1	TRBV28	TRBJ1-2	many	TGTGCCAGCAGTTTCCCCCGGACAGGGATACGGTGGAATGGCTACACCTTC	CASSFPRTGIRWNGYTF
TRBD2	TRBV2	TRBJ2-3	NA	TGTGCCAGCAGTCCCGACCTCGGACTAGCGGGAAGAGATACGCAGTATTTT	CASSPDLGLAGRDTQYF
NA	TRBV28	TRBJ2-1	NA	TGTGCCAGCAGTTCCCCGGGACCATCCTACAATGAGCAGTTCTTC	CASSSPGPSYNEQFF
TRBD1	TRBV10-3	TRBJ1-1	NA	TGTGCCATCAGGACGACAGGGGCTGGGCACACTGAAGCTTTCTTT	CAIRTTGAGHTEAFF
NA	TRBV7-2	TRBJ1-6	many	TGTGCCAGCAGCCTGATGGGACGGGATAATTCACCCCTCCACTTT	CASSLMGRDNSPLHF
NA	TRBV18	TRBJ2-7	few	TGTGCCAGCTCACCACGGCCAGGACCCTACGAGCAGTACTTC	CASSPRPGPYEQYF
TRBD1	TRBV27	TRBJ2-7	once	TGTGCCAGCAGTTTGGGGACAGGGGGCGCCTACGAGCAGTACTTC	CASSLGTGGAYEQYF
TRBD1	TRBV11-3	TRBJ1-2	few	TGTGCCAGCAGCACACAGGGGGCAGAGGATGGCTACACCTTC	CASSTQGAEDGYTF
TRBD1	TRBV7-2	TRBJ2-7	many	TGTGCCAGCAGCTCGAGGGGGACAGGGCTTGGCGAGCAGTACTTC	CASSSRGTGLGEQYF
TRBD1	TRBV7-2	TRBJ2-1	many	TGTGCCAGCAGGTCCGGGACAGGGGCGGGAAATGAGCAGTTCTTC	CASRSGTGAGNEQFF
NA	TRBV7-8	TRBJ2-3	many	TGTGCCAGCAGCCGGACCTCTAGCACAGATACGCAGTATTTT	CASSRTSSTDTQYF
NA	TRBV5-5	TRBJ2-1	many	TGTGCCAGCAGCTTGATGAGGGAGCCGTTCAATGAGCAGTTCTTC	CASSLMREPFNEQFF
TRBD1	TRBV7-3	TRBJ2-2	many	TGTGCCAGCAGCTTAGAGGTTTGGGGGACAGGAAACACCGGGGAGCTGTTTTTT	CASSLEVWGTGNTGELFF
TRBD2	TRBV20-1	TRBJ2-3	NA	TGCAGTGCTAGAGATCTTCCTAGCGGGGGCTCAGATACGCAGTATTTT	CSARDLPSGGSDTQYF
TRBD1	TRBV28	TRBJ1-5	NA	TGTGCCAGCCAGACCCCAGGGGGCATGGAGCCCCAGCATTTT	CASQTPGGMEPQHF
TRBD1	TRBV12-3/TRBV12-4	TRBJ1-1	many	TGTGCCAGCCAGGGGGGGGGGGGGGCGGGCACTGAAGCTTTCTTT	CASQGGGGAGTEAFF
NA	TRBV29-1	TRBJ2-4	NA	TGCAGCGTTGAAGAGATTTTTGGGACCTTTAACATTCAGTACTTC	CSVEEIFGTFNIQYF
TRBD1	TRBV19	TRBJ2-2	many	TGTGCCAGTCGAACAGGGGGTGCTAACACCGGGGAGCTGTTTTTT	CASRTGGANTGELFF
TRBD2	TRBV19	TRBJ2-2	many	TGTGCCAGTAGTATCCTAGCGGCGAACACCGGGGAGCTGTTTTTT	CASSILAANTGELFF
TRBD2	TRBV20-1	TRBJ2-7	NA	TGCAGTGCTAGAGATCCCAGCGGGGGGCTCTACGAGCAGTACTTC	CSARDPSGGLYEQYF
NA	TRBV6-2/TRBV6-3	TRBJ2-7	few	TGTGCCAGCAGTTACTCTCCGGGGCGCGCCTACGAGCAGTACTTC	CASSYSPGRAYEQYF
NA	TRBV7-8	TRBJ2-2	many	TGTGCCAGCAGCCCCGTTGAGGGGTACACCGGGGAGCTGTTTTTT	CASSPVEGYTGELFF
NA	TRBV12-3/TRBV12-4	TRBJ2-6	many	TGTGCCAGCAGTTTAGGGGGGGGACAGAACTCTGGGGCCAACGTCCTGACTTTC	CASSLGGGQNSGANVLTF
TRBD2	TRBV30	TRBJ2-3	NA	TGTGCCTGGAGTACGACTAGCGGATACACAGATACGCAGTATTTT	CAWSTTSGYTDTQYF
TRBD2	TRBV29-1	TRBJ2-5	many	TGCAGCGTCCGGACTAGCGGACAAGAGACCCAGTACTTC	CSVRTSGQETQYF
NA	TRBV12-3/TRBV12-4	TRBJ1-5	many	TGTGCCAGCAGCCGCGCCCGAGAGCTGGCGAGCAATCAGCCCCAGCATTTT	CASSRARELASNQPQHF
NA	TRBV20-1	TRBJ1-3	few	TGCAGTGCTAGAGGGATCTCTGGAAACACCATATATTTT	CSARGISGNTIYF
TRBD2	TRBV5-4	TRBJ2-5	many	TGTGCCATCCGGAGCGGGGGGGCGGGAGAGACCCAGTACTTC	CAIRSGGAGETQYF
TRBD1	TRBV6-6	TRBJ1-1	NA	TGTGCCACCATGGGACAGGAGAACACTGAAGCTTTCTTT	CATMGQENTEAFF
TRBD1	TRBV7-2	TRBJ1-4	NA	TGTGCCAGCAGCTCCCAGACAGGGGTTAATGAAAAACTGTTTTTT	CASSSQTGVNEKLFF
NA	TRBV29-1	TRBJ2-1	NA	TGCAGCCTTGGGGCGAATGAGCAGTTCTTC	CSLGANEQFF
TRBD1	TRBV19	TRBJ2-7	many	TGTGCCAGTAGTATTAAAGGTTTAACAGGGGGCGCACCCTACGAGCAGTACTTC	CASSIKGLTGGAPYEQYF
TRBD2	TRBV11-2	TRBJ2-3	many	TGTGCCAGCAGGAGGACTAGCGGGGGGGCCGGAGATACGCAGTATTTT	CASRRTSGGAGDTQYF
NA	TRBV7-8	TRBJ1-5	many	TGTGCCAGCAGCCCCTCGGACAGAGGCCCCAATCAGCCCCAGCATTTT	CASSPSDRGPNQPQHF
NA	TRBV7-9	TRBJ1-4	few	TGTGCCAGCAGCGTCGGGGGTCCGAATGAAAAGCTGTTTTTT	CASSVGGPNEKLFF
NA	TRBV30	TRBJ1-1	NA	TGTGCCTGGAGAAGGAACACTGAAGCCTTCTTT	CAWRRNTEAFF
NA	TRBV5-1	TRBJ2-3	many	TGCGCCAGCAGCGACACAGATACGCAGTATTTT	CASSDTDTQYF
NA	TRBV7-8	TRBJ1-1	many	TGTGCCAGCAGCCCCGGGGCGGGGGTGAACACTGAAGCTTTCTTT	CASSPGAGVNTEAFF
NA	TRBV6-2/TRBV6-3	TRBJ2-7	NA	TGTGCCAGCAGTTATCTCGGGGGCAGGGAGTACGAGCAGTACTTC	CASSYLGGREYEQYF